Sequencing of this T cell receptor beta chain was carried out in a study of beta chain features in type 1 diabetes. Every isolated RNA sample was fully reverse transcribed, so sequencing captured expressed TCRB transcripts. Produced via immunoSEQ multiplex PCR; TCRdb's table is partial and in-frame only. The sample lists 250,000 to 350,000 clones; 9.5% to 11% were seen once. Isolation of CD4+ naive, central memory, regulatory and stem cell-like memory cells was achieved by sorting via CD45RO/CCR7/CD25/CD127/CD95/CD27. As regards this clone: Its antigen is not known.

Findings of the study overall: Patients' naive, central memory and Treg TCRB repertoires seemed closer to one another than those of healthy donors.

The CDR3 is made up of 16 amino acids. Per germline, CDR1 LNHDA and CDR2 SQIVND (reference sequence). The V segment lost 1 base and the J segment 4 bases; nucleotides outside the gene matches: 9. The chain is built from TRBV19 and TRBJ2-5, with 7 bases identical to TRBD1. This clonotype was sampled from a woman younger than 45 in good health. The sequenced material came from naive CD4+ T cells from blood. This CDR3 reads CASSIAQTGSGETQYF. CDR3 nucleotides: TGTGCCAGTAGTATAGCCCAGACAGGGTCGGGAGAGACCCAGTACTTC.